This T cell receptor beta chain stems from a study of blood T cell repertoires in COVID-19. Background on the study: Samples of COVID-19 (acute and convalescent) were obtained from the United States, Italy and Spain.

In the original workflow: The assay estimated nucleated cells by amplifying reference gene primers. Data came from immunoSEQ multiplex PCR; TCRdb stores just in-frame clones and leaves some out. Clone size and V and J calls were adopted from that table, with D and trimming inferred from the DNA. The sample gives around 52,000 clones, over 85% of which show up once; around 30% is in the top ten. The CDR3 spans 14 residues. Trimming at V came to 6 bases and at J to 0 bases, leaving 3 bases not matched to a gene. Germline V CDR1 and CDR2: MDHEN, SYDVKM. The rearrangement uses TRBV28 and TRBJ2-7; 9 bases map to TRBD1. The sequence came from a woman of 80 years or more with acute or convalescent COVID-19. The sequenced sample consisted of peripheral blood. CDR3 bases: TGTGCCAGCAGGGACAGGGGCCCCTCCTACGAGCAGTACGTC. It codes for CASRDRGPSYEQYV.